This T cell receptor beta chain was identified in a study of CD8+ T cells in alopecia areata. Study details: Patients remained on tofacitinib for 6 to 18 months and then went 6 months without it. Regarding the study as a whole: Alopecia totalis/universalis scalp especially showed more expanded CD8+ clones than normal scalp.

Extracted RNA was reverse transcribed, and the resulting cDNA served as sequencing template. The assay was immunoSEQ multiplex PCR, and TCRdb's table has in-frame clones only and misses some. The sample includes over 150,000 clones, about 63% of them seen just once. This clone was detected only a few times. Antigen unknown. Alopecia areata patients gave lesional scalp punch biopsies and peripheral blood samples. Using a FACSAria, the CD4+ and CD8+ T cells were sorted from the PBMCs. This CDR3 has 13 residues. Germline V CDR1 and CDR2: MNHNS, SASEGT. V was pared by 6 bases and J by 0 bases, with 8 bases between.

The rearrangement uses TRBV6-1 and TRBJ1-1; D ambiguous. This TCR derives from a human donor with alopecia areata. The starting material was CD4+ T cells sorted from blood, obtained at week 0. Written as DNA, the CDR3 is TGTGCCAGCAGGCCTACAATGAACACTGAAGCTTTCTTT. It yields the protein CASRPTMNTEAFF.